Presented here are 3 T cell receptor beta chains from one specimen sequenced in a study of cytomegalovirus exposure and HLA in healthy donors. Produced via immunoSEQ multiplex PCR; TCRdb's table is partial and in-frame only. The sample holds 200,000 or so clones, around 80% seen once. The sequenced sample consisted of PBMCs. Receptors originate from a woman aged 25 to 39 in good health and CMV-seropositive.

The V call is TRBV4-2, the J call TRBJ2-5; 11 nucleotides match TRBD2. Germline V gives CDR1 LGHNA, CDR2 YNFKEQ. This CDR3 is 16 amino acids long. V lost 3 bases and J lost 2; bases outside the gene matches: 5. The CDR3 nucleotides read TGTGCCAGCAGCCACTACGGGACTAGCGGACAAGAGACCCAGTACTTC. Protein: CASSHYGTSGQETQYF.

J is TRBJ2-1 and V is TRBV25-1; 8 bases fit TRBD2. The junction had 4 bases not matched to a gene; V was cut back by 5 bases and J by 1 base. The CDR3 has 15 residues. Germline V gene data show CDR1 as MGHDK and CDR2 as SYGVNS. The CDR3 protein is CASSSGSQSYNEQFF. The CDR3 DNA sequence: TGTGCCAGCAGTAGCGGGAGCCAGTCCTACAATGAGCAGTTCTTC.

The chain links TRBV7-8 to TRBJ2-7; TRBD2 agrees at 12 bases. CDR3 size: 14 residues. V lost 3 bases, J lost 6 bases, and 3 bases stayed unmatched. Germline loops: CDR1 SGHVS, CDR2 FQNEAQ. CDR3 nucleotides: TGTGCCAGCAGCTTGACTAGCGGGAGCGGCGAGCAGTACTTC. Its translation: CASSLTSGSGEQYF.